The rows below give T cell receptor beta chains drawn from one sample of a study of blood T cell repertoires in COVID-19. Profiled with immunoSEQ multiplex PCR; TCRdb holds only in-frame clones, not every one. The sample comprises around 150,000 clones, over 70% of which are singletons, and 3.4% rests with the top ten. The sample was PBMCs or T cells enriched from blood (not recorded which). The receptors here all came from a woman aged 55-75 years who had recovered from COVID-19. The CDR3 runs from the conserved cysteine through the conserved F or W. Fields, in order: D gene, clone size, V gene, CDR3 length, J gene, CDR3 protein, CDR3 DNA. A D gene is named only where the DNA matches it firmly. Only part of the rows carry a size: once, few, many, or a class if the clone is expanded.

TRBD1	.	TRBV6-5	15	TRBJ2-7	CASRPGTGVSYEQYF	TGTGCCAGCAGACCCGGGACAGGGGTTTCCTACGAGCAGTACTTC
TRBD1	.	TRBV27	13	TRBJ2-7	CASSVDRAREQYF	TGTGCCAGCAGCGTAGACAGGGCTCGCGAGCAGTACTTC
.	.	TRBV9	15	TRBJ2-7	CASSVATSIPYEQYF	TGTGCCAGCAGCGTAGCAACTAGCATCCCCTACGAGCAGTACTTC
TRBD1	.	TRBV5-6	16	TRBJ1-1	CASALQGAGLNTEAFF	TGTGCCAGCGCCCTACAGGGGGCTGGATTGAACACTGAAGCTTTCTTT
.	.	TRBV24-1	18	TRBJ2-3	CATSDSAGTQDPPDTQYF	TGTGCCACCAGTGATTCCGCCGGGACACAGGACCCCCCAGATACGCAGTATTTT
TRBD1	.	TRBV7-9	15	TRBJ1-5	CASSLDGQGDQPQHF	TGTGCCAGCAGCTTAGATGGACAGGGGGATCAGCCCCAGCATTTT
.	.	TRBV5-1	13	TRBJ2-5	CASSGQIQETQYF	TGCGCCAGCAGCGGACAGATTCAAGAGACCCAGTACTTC
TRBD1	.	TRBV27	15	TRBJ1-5	CASSPRGLGNQPQHF	TGTGCCAGCAGTCCCAGGGGGCTCGGTAATCAGCCCCAGCATTTT
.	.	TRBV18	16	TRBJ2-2	CASSPPGGENTGELFF	TGTGCCAGCTCACCACCGGGCGGGGAGAACACCGGGGAGCTGTTTTTT
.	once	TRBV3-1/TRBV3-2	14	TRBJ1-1	CASSQEYGNTEAFF	TGTGCCAGCAGCCAAGAATACGGTAACACTGAAGCTTTCTTT
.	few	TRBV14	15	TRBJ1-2	CASSQDRAGGGGYTF	TGTGCCAGCAGCCAAGATAGGGCAGGAGGTGGTGGCTACACCTTC
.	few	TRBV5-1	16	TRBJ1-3	CASSLGTATTGNTIYF	TGCGCCAGCAGCTTGGGGACAGCGACTACTGGAAACACCATATATTTT